The 30 T cell receptor beta chains below come from one sample, sequenced in a study of OX40 agonist ivuxolimab in advanced cancers. TCRdb keeps only in-frame clones here, not all; method: immunoSEQ multiplex PCR. This sample has 20,000 to 25,000 clones, with approximately 87% found just once. Sequences were derived from CD4+ or CD8+ T cells sorted from blood, sampled in a trial of the OX40 agonist ivuxolimab. These receptors were collected from an adult with an advanced solid tumor such as melanoma, head and neck, liver or kidney cancer.

The rearrangement links TRBV7-6 to TRBJ2-3; 10 bases line up with TRBD1. Unmatched junction bases numbered 5, after V lost 8 bases and J lost 3 bases. This CDR3 contains 14 residues. The V gene's germline CDR1 is SGHVS and CDR2 FNYEAQ. In nucleotides, the CDR3 is TGTGCCAGCGCGGGGACAGGGGTGACAGATACGCAGTATTTT. Protein product: CASAGTGVTDTQYF.

This clone turned up a few times. The genes are TRBV12-5 and TRBJ2-1, with 9 bases aligning to TRBD1. The CDR3 length is 15 residues. Per the germline V gene, CDR1 is LGHNT and CDR2 is FRNRAP. The V gene end was trimmed by 1 base and the J gene end by 8 bases; junction bases not matched to a gene: 6. The CDR3 nucleotides read TGTGCTAGTGGTTTGGCCGGGACAGGGTTCGATGAGCAGTTCTTC. Translated: CASGLAGTGFDEQFF.

This rearrangement joins TRBV5-8 to TRBJ2-7; D remains unclear. Trimming left V 5 bases short and J 2 bases short, with 11 bases between. This CDR3 region has 13 residues. Germline CDR1 reads SGHTS; CDR2 reads YDEGEE. In DNA form, the CDR3 reads TGTGCCAGCAGTTACGGGCGGCCCTACGAGCAGTACTTC. Translation: CASSYGRPYEQYF.

The J gene is TRBJ2-3, the V gene TRBV6-4, with 8 bases identical to TRBD2. The CDR3 loop spans 16 amino acids. J gave up 2 bases and V 0 bases, and 4 bases lay outside the gene matches. The V gene's germline CDR1 is MRHNA and CDR2 SNTAGT. The CDR3 loop reads CASSDSSTSVTDTQYF. CDR3 DNA sequence: TGTGCCAGCAGTGACTCTTCGACTAGCGTCACAGATACGCAGTATTTT.

The chain employs TRBV10-3 and TRBJ1-1; the match to TRBD1 covers 10 bases. Trimming took 6 bases from V and 1 from J; bases not matched to a gene: 5. CDR1 and CDR2 from the germline V gene are ENHRY and SYGVKD. This CDR3 has 15 residues. The CDR3 reads CAISPGQGRNTEAFF. The CDR3 coding sequence is TGTGCCATCAGCCCGGGACAGGGGCGGAACACTGAAGCTTTCTTT.

DNA of the CDR3: TGTGCCAGTAGTATTTCCGGGAACACTGAAGCTTTCTTT. This encodes CASSISGNTEAFF. The chain uses TRBV19 and TRBJ1-1; D call uncertain. V shed 3 bases and J shed 1 base, with 6 bases lying between them. CDR3 length: 13 residues. Germline V gene lookup returns CDR1 LNHDA and CDR2 SQIVND (reference sequence).

V and J are TRBV5-1 and TRBJ2-7; a weak D match, TRBD1 (6 bases). Germline assignment: CDR1 SGHRS and CDR2 YFSETQ. The CDR3 loop spans 12 amino acids. V was shortened by 5 bases and J by 5 bases, with 11 bases between the two germline ends. For the CDR3, the DNA is TGCGCCAGCAGAGATAACAGGGACGAGCAGTACTTC. Amino acids: CASRDNRDEQYF.

The chain carries TRBV27 and TRBJ1-5, with D unresolved. Germline-derived CDR1 and CDR2 are MNHEY and SMNVEV (reference sequence). Trimming removed 3 bases from V and 5 bases from J, with 17 bases in between. The CDR3 is 16 amino acids. The CDR3 DNA reads TGTGCCAGCAGTTTCCGGTTTGGCGCGGACCATCAGCCCCAGCATTTT. This translates into CASSFRFGADHQPQHF.

This rearrangement joins TRBV5-5 to TRBJ2-7, with unresolved D. The V end lost 4 bases, the J end lost 4 bases, and 9 bases lay between the germline ends. CDR1 and CDR2 from the germline V gene are SGHKS and YYEKEE (reference sequence). CDR3 length: 12 residues. The CDR3 DNA follows: TGTGCCAGCAGCCTGGTGGGGTACGAGCAGTACTTC. Its translation is CASSLVGYEQYF.

The chain carries TRBV5-4 and TRBJ1-1, with D hard to call. V was cut by 3 bases and J by 2 bases, with 5 bases left in between. This CDR3 has 12 residues. Germline V gene lookup returns CDR1 SGHNT and CDR2 YYREEE (reference sequence). This chain's CDR3 is CASSSSNTEAFF. CDR3 DNA: TGTGCCAGCAGCTCGTCAAACACTGAAGCTTTCTTT.

CDR3 loop: CASSLSLGGTNTGELFF. CDR3 in DNA: TGTGCCAGCAGCTTAAGTTTGGGCGGAACGAACACCGGGGAGCTGTTTTTT. V and J are TRBV11-2 and TRBJ2-2; D is ambiguous. CDR1 is SGHAT and CDR2 is FQNNGV in the germline V gene. Trimming took off 2 bases at V and 0 bases at J, with 13 bases between the two ends. The CDR3 runs 17 residues.

The chain carries TRBV19 and TRBJ2-3, with D possibly TRBD1 on 5 matching bases. Trimming cost V 6 bases and J 0 bases, with 10 bases left between them. The CDR3 runs 14 residues. CDR1 is LNHDA and CDR2 is SQIVND in the germline V gene (reference sequence). The CDR3 spells CASSRQPSTDTQYF. DNA of the CDR3: TGTGCCAGTAGCCGACAGCCCAGCACAGATACGCAGTATTTT.

This clone was seen more than once but under ten times. The chain couples TRBV10-3 to TRBJ1-6, with a possible D match to TRBD1 (6 bases). Germline lookup yields CDR1 ENHRY and CDR2 SYGVKD. Between the trimmed V and J ends, which lost 2 bases and 4 bases, there was a span of 9 bases. This CDR3 is 15 amino acids long. Written as DNA, the CDR3 is TGTGCCATCAGTGAGGGGGGCAGATATAATTCACCCCTCCACTTT. Translated, it gives CAISEGGRYNSPLHF.

The V call is TRBV9, the J call TRBJ1-2; the D is unclear. The CDR3 extends over 8 amino acids. Germline V gives CDR1 SGDLS, CDR2 YYNGEE. The V end lost 2 bases, the J end lost 13 bases, and 3 bases lay between the germline ends. The CDR3 nucleotides are TGTGCCAGCAGCGTTGGCACCTTC. Residues: CASSVGTF.

The chain is built from TRBV7-2 and TRBJ2-7, with 7 nucleotides matching TRBD1. The J segment lost 4 bases and the V segment lost 0 bases, leaving 6 bases of the junction unmatched. This CDR3 is 15 amino acids long. Looked up from germline, CDR1 is SGHTA and CDR2 is FQGNSA. CDR3 sequence: CASSLATGQSYEQYF. The CDR3 region has the DNA TGTGCCAGCAGCTTAGCGACGGGACAGTCGTACGAGCAGTACTTC.

The chain has TRBV19 and TRBJ1-2; D perhaps matches TRBD1 (5 bases). Germline CDR1 LNHDA, CDR2 SQIVND (reference sequence). V was trimmed by 3 bases and J by 5 bases, leaving 25 bases between them. This CDR3 is built from 18 residues. CDR3 sequence: CASSIGTLRRPENYGYTF. CDR3 coding DNA: TGTGCCAGTAGTATCGGGACCCTACGACGCCCGGAGAATTATGGCTACACCTTC.

This chain connects TRBV27 to TRBJ2-7; D may match TRBD1 or TRBD2 (6 bases each). The CDR3 consists of 15 residues. CDR1 is MNHEY, CDR2 SMNVEV, per germline (reference sequence). Trimming removed 3 bases at V and 5 bases at J, with 17 bases between. The CDR3 DNA follows: TGTGCCAGCAGTTTGGTGGGGGGCGGGTCTGACGAGCAGTACTTC. Amino acid sequence: CASSLVGGGSDEQYF.

This clone has only a few counts. The chain uses TRBV7-8 and TRBJ2-7; D uncertain. Germline CDR1 SGHVS, CDR2 FQNEAQ. The CDR3 has 13 residues. Deletions cut 4 bases from V and 0 bases from J, with 7 bases between. CDR3: CASSSDSSYEQYF. CDR3 in DNA: TGTGCCAGCAGCTCGGATAGCTCCTACGAGCAGTACTTC. Full variable domain (remainder filled in from reference TRBV7-8 and TRBJ2-7): GAGVSQSPRYKVAKRGQDVALRCDPISGHVSLFWYQQALGQGPEFLTYFQNEAQLDKSGLPSDRFFAERPEGSVSTLKIQRTQQEDSAVYLCASSSDSSYEQYFGPGTRLTVT.

The chain is built from TRBV5-1 and TRBJ2-2; D is possibly TRBD1 (6 bases). Trimming took off 4 bases at V and 2 bases at J, with 18 bases between the two ends. CDR1 SGHRS and CDR2 YFSETQ come from the germline V gene. This CDR3 has 17 residues. This CDR3 reads CASSPVSGHPNTGELFF. The CDR3, as DNA: TGCGCCAGCAGCCCGGTCTCGGGACACCCAAACACCGGGGAGCTGTTTTTT.

Relative to its sample, this clone is medium-sized. This rearrangement joins TRBV6-6 to TRBJ1-1; D is uncertain. The V end lost 7 bases, the J end lost 4 bases, and 7 bases lay between the germline ends. The CDR3 contains 11 residues. Germline loops: CDR1 MNHNY, CDR2 SVGAGI (reference sequence). The CDR3 nucleotides read TGTGCCAGCATTACGGGCACTGAAGCTTTCTTT. It specifies CASITGTEAFF.

A single count supports this clone. The chain has TRBV14 and TRBJ2-1; a weak D match, TRBD2 (6 bases). The CDR3 extends over 14 amino acids. CDR1 and CDR2 (germline): SGHDN, FVKESK. Trimming cost V 4 bases and J 8 bases, with 15 bases left between them. CDR3 loop: CASSLVGTSDEQFF. Written as DNA, the CDR3 is TGTGCCAGCAGCCTAGTCGGGACTTCGGATGAGCAGTTCTTC.

The chain joins TRBV27 to TRBJ1-1, with TRBD1 matching over 8 bases. The CDR3 has 17 residues. Trimming removed 5 bases from V and 1 base from J; junction bases left unmatched: 12. Per the germline V gene, CDR1 is MNHEY and CDR2 is SMNVEV (reference sequence). The CDR3 spells CASSTLLGQGANTEAFF. DNA of the CDR3: TGTGCCAGCAGTACCCTACTTGGACAGGGAGCGAACACTGAAGCTTTCTTT.

The chain carries TRBV6-4 and TRBJ2-7; D gene uncertain. The germline V and J ends were trimmed by 7 bases and 0 bases, with 10 bases remaining between them. Germline V gene lookup returns CDR1 MRHNA and CDR2 SNTAGT. This CDR3 region has 13 residues. The CDR3 loop reads CASTPWGSYEQYF. DNA for the CDR3: TGTGCCAGCACCCCATGGGGCTCCTACGAGCAGTACTTC.

This clone has just a few counts. The rearrangement joins TRBV7-9 to TRBJ1-4; no reliable D call. CDR1 SEHNR and CDR2 FQNEAQ come from the germline V gene (reference sequence). V gave up 6 bases and J gave up 7 bases, with 21 bases separating them. This CDR3 has 16 residues. The CDR3 reads CASRTTQREVSEKLFF. DNA for the CDR3: TGTGCCAGCAGGACCACCCAGCGGGAGGTAAGTGAAAAACTGTTTTTT. Full variable domain (outside the CDR3, taken from reference TRBV7-9 and TRBJ1-4): DTGVSQNPRHKITKRGQNVTFRCDPISEHNRLYWYRQTLGQGPEFLTYFQNEAQLEKSRLLSDRFSAERPKGSFSTLEIQRTEQGDSAMYLCASRTTQREVSEKLFFGSGTQLSVL.

This chain links TRBV2 with TRBJ2-3; tentative D call: TRBD2 (6 bases). Trimming took 8 bases from V and 0 from J, leaving 15 bases between them. Germline V CDR1 and CDR2: SNHLY, FYNNEI. The CDR3 has 15 amino acids. CDR3 sequence: CASSPGEVSTDTQYF. The DNA of the CDR3 is TGTGCCAGCTCCCCGGGGGAGGTTAGCACAGATACGCAGTATTTT.

J is TRBJ2-4 and V is TRBV6-1; TRBD1 aligns across 10 bases. V trimming: 6 bases; J trimming: 1 base; junction bases outside the gene matches: 3. The CDR3 is made up of 15 amino acids. The V gene's germline CDR1 is MNHNS and CDR2 SASEGT. The CDR3 DNA reads TGTGCCAGCAGGGACAGGGGGTGGGCCAAAAACATTCAGTACTTC. Protein sequence: CASRDRGWAKNIQYF.

V gene TRBV5-8 combines with J gene TRBJ1-1; D gene ambiguous. V lost 2 bases and J lost 7, with 15 bases in between. The CDR3 runs 14 residues. Per germline, CDR1 SGHTS and CDR2 YDEGEE. CDR3 DNA: TGTGCCAGCAGCTTTTCGTTTGGGGAGCGTGAAGCTTTCTTT. This translates into CASSFSFGEREAFF.

For this clone: One end of the junction fails to match germline, which may point to a read error. The chain carries TRBV7-9 and TRBJ1-2, with D unresolved. This CDR3 has 14 residues. The germline CDR1 and CDR2 sequences are SEHNR and FQNEAQ (reference sequence). The CDR3: CASSLGPANYGYTF. The DNA of the CDR3 is TGTGCCAGCAGTTTAGGTCCAGCTAACTATGGCTACACCTTC.

The chain joins TRBV11-2 to TRBJ2-1; 7 bases fit TRBD1. Germline CDR1 is SGHAT and CDR2 is FQNNGV. The J segment lost 5 bases and the V segment lost 4 bases, leaving 20 bases of the junction unmatched. The CDR3 covers 19 residues. The CDR3 here is CASSSMPTSSYRGDNEQFF. CDR3 in DNA: TGTGCCAGCAGCTCCATGCCCACCTCCTCGTACAGGGGTGACAATGAGCAGTTCTTC. The entire variable domain, with the rest obtained from reference TRBV11-2 and TRBJ2-1, is as follows: EAGVAQSPRYKIIEKRQSVAFWCNPISGHATLYWYQQILGQGPKLLIQFQNNGVVDDSQLPKDRFSAERLKGVDSTLKIQPAKLEDSAVYLCASSSMPTSSYRGDNEQFFGPGTRLTVL.

The chain links TRBV19 to TRBJ1-2; TRBD1 aligns across 11 bases. The germline CDR1 and CDR2 sequences are LNHDA and SQIVND (reference sequence). The V gene end was trimmed by 7 bases and the J gene end by 5 bases; junction bases not matched to a gene: 18. The CDR3 runs 18 residues. The CDR3 DNA reads TGTGCCAGTACCACCACCGGGACAGGGGGGTATGAGGAGTATGGCTACACCTTC. It specifies CASTTTGTGGYEEYGYTF.